Shown below are 18 T cell receptor beta chains from a single sample sequenced in a study of blood T cell repertoires in COVID-19 (dated by TCRdb to the early 2020s). The method behind the library was the immunoSEQ multiplex PCR assay. In TCRdb, the immuneACCESS table is reduced to in-frame sequences with V and J assigned. These tables do not hold every clone; where another copy was compared, an unresolved V gene accounts for under half, and the others remain unexplained. This sample gives some 200,000 clones in total; about 81% of them show up just once. The biggest ten clones account for approximately 5.2% of the sample. Material: peripheral blood. The receptors here all came from a woman in her 70s with COVID-19, enrolled during active disease.

The V gene is TRBV6-2 or TRBV6-3, the J gene TRBJ2-5; 8 nucleotides line up with TRBD2. The CDR3 runs 15 residues. J was trimmed by 5 bases and V by 2 bases; bases with no gene match: 7. In germline, CDR1 is MNHEY, CDR2 SVGEGT. CDR3 bases: TGTGCCAGCAGTTACGCTGGACTAGCTGGGGAGACCCAGTACTTC. This sequence encodes CASSYAGLAGETQYF.

Details on this clone: Germline and junction disagree at one end, which may indicate a read error. V is TRBV7-2 and J is TRBJ2-3; D is possibly TRBD2 (5 bases). The V gene's germline CDR1 is SGHTA and CDR2 FQGNSA. This CDR3 spans 13 amino acids. As DNA, the CDR3 is TGTGCCAGCAGTTTAGCAGCGGAGGATACGCAGTATTTT. It translates to CASSLAAEDTQYF.

The V and J genes are TRBV19 and TRBJ2-2, with 10 bases identical to TRBD1. The V gene's germline CDR1 is LNHDA and CDR2 SQIVND (reference sequence). V lost 3 bases, J lost 6 bases, and 4 bases stayed unmatched. CDR3 length equals 15 residues. The CDR3 region has the DNA TGTGCCAGTAGTATCGAGACAGGGGGCTCCGGGGAGCTGTTTTTT. As protein: CASSIETGGSGELFF.

The J gene is TRBJ1-3, the V gene TRBV19, with D unresolved. The V end was cut by 7 bases, the J end by 4 bases, with 11 bases between. The CDR3 spans 13 residues. Looked up from germline, CDR1 is LNHDA and CDR2 is SQIVND (reference sequence). In nucleotides, the CDR3 is TGTGCCAGTACGGGTCGGGGAGGAAACACCATATATTTT. Protein: CASTGRGGNTIYF. Variable domain in full (rest from reference TRBV19 and TRBJ1-3): DGGITQSPKYLFRKEGQNVTLSCEQNLNHDAMYWYRQDPGQGLRLIYYSQIVNDFQKGDIAEGYSVSREKKESFPLTVTSAQKNPTAFYLCASTGRGGNTIYFGEGSWLTVV.

This clone was detected only once. V is TRBV21-1 and J is TRBJ2-7; TRBD2, the D gene given by the table, was not confirmed from the DNA. TRBV21-1 is shown as a pseudogene. This CDR3 region has 10 residues. The CDR3 DNA reads as TGTGCCAGCCTCTCTAAAAGGCAGTACTTC. This codes for CASLSKRQYF.

The chain has TRBV6-5 and TRBJ2-7, with TRBD1 identical over 9 bases. After removal of 6 bases from V and 4 bases from J, the junction contained 10 bases not matched to a gene. The germline CDR1 and CDR2 sequences are MNHEY and SVGAGI. The length of the CDR3 is 15 residues. The chain's CDR3 is CASRPLRGQGYEQYF. The CDR3 DNA reads as TGTGCCAGCAGGCCCCTAAGGGGACAGGGATACGAGCAGTACTTC.

V usage is TRBV25-1 and J usage is TRBJ2-7, with 7 bases fitting TRBD1. Germline V gene lookup returns CDR1 MGHDK and CDR2 SYGVNS. This CDR3 has 14 residues. The J segment lost 7 bases and the V segment lost 1 base, leaving 7 bases of the junction unmatched. CDR3 nucleotides: TGTGCCAGCAGTGAATCGAGAGGGGGCGGAGAGCAGTACTTC. Translated, it gives CASSESRGGGEQYF.

This chain links TRBV25-1 with TRBJ1-1, with a tentative D call TRBD1 (6 bases). V shed 5 bases and J shed 7 bases, with 23 bases lying between them. The CDR3 sequence is 16 residues long. Germline CDR1 is MGHDK and CDR2 is SYGVNS. CDR3 nucleotides: TGTGCCAGCAGTCCCCTAGGGGGTCCGGGGCAGCTTGAAGCTTTCTTT. Translated, it gives CASSPLGGPGQLEAFF.

The V gene is TRBV2, the J gene TRBJ2-1, with 7 bases lining up with TRBD2. Germline assignment: CDR1 SNHLY and CDR2 FYNNEI. V lost 3 bases and J lost 5; bases outside the gene matches: 7. The CDR3 is 15 amino acids. CDR3 in amino acids: CASSDGEGVDNEQFF. In DNA, the CDR3 is TGTGCCAGCAGTGATGGGGAGGGTGTAGACAATGAGCAGTTCTTC.

The rearrangement uses TRBV14 and TRBJ1-1, with D maybe TRBD1 (6 bases). Germline CDR1 is SGHDN and CDR2 is FVKESK. The CDR3 has 16 residues. Trimming cost V 3 bases and J 1 base, with 15 bases left between them. This chain's CDR3 is CASSQNITGTNTEAFF. CDR3 bases: TGTGCCAGCAGCCAGAACATCACAGGGACGAACACTGAAGCTTTCTTT.

V gene TRBV18 combines with J gene TRBJ1-3; D gene ambiguous. The length of the CDR3 is 15 residues. The germline V gene has CDR1 KGHSH and CDR2 LQKENI. Trimming removed 3 bases from V and 0 bases from J, with 9 bases in between. The CDR3 spells CASSPGAISGNTIYF. Written as DNA, the CDR3 is TGTGCCAGCTCACCGGGAGCTATCTCTGGAAACACCATATATTTT. Full variable domain (rest looked up from reference TRBV18 and TRBJ1-3): NAGVMQNPRHLVRRRGQEARLRCSPMKGHSHVYWYRQLPEEGLKFMVYLQKENIIDESGMPKERFSAEFPKEGPSILRIQQVVRGDSAAYFCASSPGAISGNTIYFGEGSWLTVV.

The J gene is TRBJ1-1, the V gene TRBV6-5; the D is unclear. The CDR3 has 14 amino acids. Looked up from germline, CDR1 is MNHEY and CDR2 is SVGAGI. V was cut by 6 bases and J by 4 bases, with 15 bases left in between. CDR3 protein: CASSLTGLGTEAFF. In nucleotides, the CDR3 is TGTGCCAGCAGCCTGACCGGGTTGGGCACTGAAGCTTTCTTT.

This chain connects TRBV28 to TRBJ2-3, with 9 positions matching TRBD2. The junction had 10 bases not matched to a gene; V was cut back by 6 bases and J by 0 bases. Germline V gene lookup returns CDR1 MDHEN and CDR2 SYDVKM. This CDR3 comprises 17 residues. The CDR3 nucleotides are TGTGCCAGCAGAGGGGCGGGGACTAGCAGAAGCACAGATACGCAGTATTTT. This encodes CASRGAGTSRSTDTQYF.

J is TRBJ1-2 and V is TRBV21-1; TRBD1, as called in the table, went unchecked against the DNA. TRBV21-1 is designated a pseudogene. The CDR3 runs to 10 residues. The CDR3 sequence: CASSKTGYTF. Here the CDR3 DNA reads TGTGCCAGCAGCAAAACAGGCTACACCTTC.

CDR3 loop: CASSSGQGRTDTQYF. The CDR3 DNA sequence: TGTGCCAGCAGCTCGGGACAGGGGAGAACAGATACGCAGTATTTT. The chain carries TRBV6-5 and TRBJ2-3, with 10 bases identical to TRBD1. The CDR3 sequence is 15 residues long. V lost 6 bases, J lost 3 bases, and 6 bases stayed unmatched. Germline CDR1 reads MNHEY; CDR2 reads SVGAGI.

The rearrangement uses TRBV5-5 and TRBJ2-7; possibly TRBD2 for D (6 bases). The CDR3 contains 15 residues. The germline V and J ends were trimmed by 1 base and 1 base, with 12 bases remaining between them. The germline CDR1 and CDR2 sequences are SGHKS and YYEKEE (reference sequence). The CDR3 region has the DNA TGTGCCAGCAGCTTGACGGTTGGAGGGTCCTACGAGCAGTACTTC. It specifies CASSLTVGGSYEQYF.

V is TRBV28 and J is TRBJ1-4, with 11 bases aligning to TRBD1. The CDR3 spans 17 residues. CDR1 and CDR2 (germline): MDHEN, SYDVKM. Trimming at V came to 7 bases and at J to 7 bases, leaving 14 bases not matched to a gene. CDR3 coding DNA: TGTGCCAGCACCCTAGGGGGGACAGGGGGATTGGGTGAAAAACTGTTTTTT. It translates to CASTLGGTGGLGEKLFF.

V and J are TRBV5-6 and TRBJ1-5; weak D call: TRBD1 (5 bases). The CDR3 runs to 13 residues. V lost 2 bases and J 4 bases, leaving 7 bases between the germline ends. Looked up from germline, CDR1 is SGHDT and CDR2 is YYEEEE. The CDR3 here is CASSFRGNQPQHF. The CDR3 DNA follows: TGTGCCAGCAGCTTCCGGGGGAATCAGCCCCAGCATTTT.